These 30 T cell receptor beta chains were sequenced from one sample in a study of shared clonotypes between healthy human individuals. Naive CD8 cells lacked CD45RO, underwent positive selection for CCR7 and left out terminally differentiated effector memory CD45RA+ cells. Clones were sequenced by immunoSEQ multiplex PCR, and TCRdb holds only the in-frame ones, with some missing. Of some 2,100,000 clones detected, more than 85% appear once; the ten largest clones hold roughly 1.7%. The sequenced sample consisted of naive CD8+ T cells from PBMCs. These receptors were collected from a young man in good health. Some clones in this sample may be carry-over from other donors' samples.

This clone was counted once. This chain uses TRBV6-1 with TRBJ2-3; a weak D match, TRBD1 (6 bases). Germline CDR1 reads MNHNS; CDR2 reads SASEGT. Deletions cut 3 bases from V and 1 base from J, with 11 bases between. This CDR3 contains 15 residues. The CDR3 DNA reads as TGTGCCAGCAGTGATGGTCCAGGGGGCACAGATACGCAGTATTTT. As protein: CASSDGPGGTDTQYF.

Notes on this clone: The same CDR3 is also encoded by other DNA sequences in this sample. The CDR3 region is CASSIDRTGNQPQHF. The DNA for the CDR3 is TGTGCCAGTAGTATAGATCGGACGGGCAATCAGCCCCAGCATTTT. This chain links TRBV19 with TRBJ1-5; D gene ambiguous. CDR3 length: 15 residues. CDR1 and CDR2 (germline): LNHDA, SQIVND (reference sequence). V dropped 0 bases and J dropped 2 bases, with 8 bases sitting between them.

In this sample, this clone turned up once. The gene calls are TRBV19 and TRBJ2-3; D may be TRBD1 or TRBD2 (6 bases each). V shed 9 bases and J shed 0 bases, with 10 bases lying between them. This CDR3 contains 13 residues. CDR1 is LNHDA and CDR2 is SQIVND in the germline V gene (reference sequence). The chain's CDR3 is CASGGGSTDTQYF. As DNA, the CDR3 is TGTGCCAGCGGAGGGGGGAGCACAGATACGCAGTATTTT. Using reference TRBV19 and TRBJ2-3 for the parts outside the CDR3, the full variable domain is DGGITQSPKYLFRKEGQNVTLSCEQNLNHDAMYWYRQDPGQGLRLIYYSQIVNDFQKGDIAEGYSVSREKKESFPLTVTSAQKNPTAFYLCASGGGSTDTQYFGPGTRLTVL.

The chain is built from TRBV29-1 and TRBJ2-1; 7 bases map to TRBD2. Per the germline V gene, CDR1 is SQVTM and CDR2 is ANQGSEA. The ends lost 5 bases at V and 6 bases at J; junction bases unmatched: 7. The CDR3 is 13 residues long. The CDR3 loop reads CSVSGGSSNEQFF. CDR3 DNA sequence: TGCAGCGTTAGTGGCGGGAGCAGCAATGAGCAGTTCTTC.

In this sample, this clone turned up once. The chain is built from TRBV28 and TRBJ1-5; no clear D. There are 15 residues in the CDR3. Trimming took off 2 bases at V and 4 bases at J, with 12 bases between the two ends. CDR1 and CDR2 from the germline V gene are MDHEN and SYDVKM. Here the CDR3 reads CASSLDFYPNQPQHF. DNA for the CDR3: TGTGCCAGCAGTTTAGACTTCTATCCAAATCAGCCCCAGCATTTT.

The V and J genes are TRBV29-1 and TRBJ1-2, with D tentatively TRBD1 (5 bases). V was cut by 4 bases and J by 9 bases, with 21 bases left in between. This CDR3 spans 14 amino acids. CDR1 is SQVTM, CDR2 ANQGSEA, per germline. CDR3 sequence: CSVAAPGRWVSYTF. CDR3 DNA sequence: TGCAGCGTTGCCGCCCCAGGGAGGTGGGTCAGCTACACCTTC.

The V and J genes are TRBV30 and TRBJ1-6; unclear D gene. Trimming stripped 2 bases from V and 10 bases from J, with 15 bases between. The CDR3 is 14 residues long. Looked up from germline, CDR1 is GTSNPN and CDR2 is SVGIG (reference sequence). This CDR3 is CAWSTLGKKSPLHF. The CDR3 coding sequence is TGTGCCTGGAGTACATTGGGGAAGAAGTCACCCCTCCACTTT.

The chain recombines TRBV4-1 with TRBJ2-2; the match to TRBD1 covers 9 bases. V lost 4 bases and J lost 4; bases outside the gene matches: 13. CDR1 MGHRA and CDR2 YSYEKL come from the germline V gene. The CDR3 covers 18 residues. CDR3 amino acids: CASSPPGTGKISTGELFF. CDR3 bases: TGCGCCAGCAGCCCCCCCGGGACAGGGAAGATCAGCACCGGGGAGCTGTTTTTT.

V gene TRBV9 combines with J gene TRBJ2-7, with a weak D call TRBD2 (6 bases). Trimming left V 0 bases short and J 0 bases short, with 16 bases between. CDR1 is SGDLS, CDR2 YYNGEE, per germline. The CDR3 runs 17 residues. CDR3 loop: CASSVGEGGTPSYEQYF. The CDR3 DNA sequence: TGTGCCAGCAGCGTAGGTGAAGGCGGGACCCCCTCCTACGAGCAGTACTTC.

The CDR3 sequence: CASSLLLSGVNGEQFF. CDR3 sequence (DNA): TGTGCCAGCAGCTTACTTCTCTCGGGAGTCAACGGTGAGCAGTTCTTC. This rearrangement joins TRBV7-2 to TRBJ2-1; TRBD2 is a possible D gene (6 bases). The CDR3 has 16 residues. The V end was cut by 2 bases, the J end by 9 bases, with 20 bases between. Germline CDR1 is SGHTA and CDR2 is FQGNSA.

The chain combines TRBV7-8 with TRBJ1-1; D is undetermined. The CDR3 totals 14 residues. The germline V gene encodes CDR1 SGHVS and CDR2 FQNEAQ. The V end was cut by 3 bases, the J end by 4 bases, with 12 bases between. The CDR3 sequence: CASSLEETRTEAFF. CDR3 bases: TGTGCCAGCAGCTTGGAGGAAACTCGCACTGAAGCTTTCTTT.

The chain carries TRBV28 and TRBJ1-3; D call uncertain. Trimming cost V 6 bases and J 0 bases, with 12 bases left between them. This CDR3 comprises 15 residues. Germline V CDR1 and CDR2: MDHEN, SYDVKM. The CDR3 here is CASSLPTTSGNTIYF. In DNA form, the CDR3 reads TGTGCCAGCAGCTTACCGACAACCTCTGGAAACACCATATATTTT.

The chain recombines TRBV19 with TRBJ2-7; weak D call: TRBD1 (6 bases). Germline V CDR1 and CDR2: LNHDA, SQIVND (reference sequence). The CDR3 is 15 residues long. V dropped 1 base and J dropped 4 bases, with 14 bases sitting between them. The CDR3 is CASSIARGRRYEQYF. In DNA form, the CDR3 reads TGTGCCAGTAGTATAGCCAGGGGTCGTAGGTACGAGCAGTACTTC.

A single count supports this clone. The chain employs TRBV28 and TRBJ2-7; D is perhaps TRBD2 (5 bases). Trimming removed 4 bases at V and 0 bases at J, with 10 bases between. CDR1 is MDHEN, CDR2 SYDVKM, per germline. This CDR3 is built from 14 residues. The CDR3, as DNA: TGTGCCAGCAGTTCGGGGTTATCCTCCTACGAGCAGTACTTC. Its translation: CASSSGLSSYEQYF.

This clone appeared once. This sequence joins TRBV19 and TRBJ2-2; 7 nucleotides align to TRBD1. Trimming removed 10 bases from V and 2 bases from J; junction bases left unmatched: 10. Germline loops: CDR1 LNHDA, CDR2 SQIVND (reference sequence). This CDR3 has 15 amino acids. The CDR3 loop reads CATRLDRLNTGELFF. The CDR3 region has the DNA TGTGCCACTAGACTGGACAGGCTAAACACCGGGGAGCTGTTTTTT.

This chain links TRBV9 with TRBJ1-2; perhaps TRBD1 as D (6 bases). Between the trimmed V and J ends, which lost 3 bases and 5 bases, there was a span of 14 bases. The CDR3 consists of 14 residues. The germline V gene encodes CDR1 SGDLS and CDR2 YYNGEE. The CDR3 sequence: CASSGEGGEYGYTF. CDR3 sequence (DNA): TGTGCCAGCAGCGGCGAAGGGGGGGAATATGGCTACACCTTC. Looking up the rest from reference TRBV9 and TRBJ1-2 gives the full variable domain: DSGVTQTPKHLITATGQRVTLRCSPRSGDLSVYWYQQSLDQGLQFLIQYYNGEERAKGNILERFSAQQFPDLHSELNLSSLELGDSALYFCASSGEGGEYGYTFGSGTRLTVV.

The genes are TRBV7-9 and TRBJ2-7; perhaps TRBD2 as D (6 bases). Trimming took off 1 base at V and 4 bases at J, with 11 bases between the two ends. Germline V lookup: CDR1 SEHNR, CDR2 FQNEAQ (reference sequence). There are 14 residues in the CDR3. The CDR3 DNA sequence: TGTGCCAGCAGCTTAGGTCCTAGCGAGTACGAGCAGTACTTC. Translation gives CASSLGPSEYEQYF.

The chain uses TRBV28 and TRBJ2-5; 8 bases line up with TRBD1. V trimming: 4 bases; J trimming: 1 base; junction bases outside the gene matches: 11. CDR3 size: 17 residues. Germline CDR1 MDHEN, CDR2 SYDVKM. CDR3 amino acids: CASSSGQGRTPQETQYF. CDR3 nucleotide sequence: TGTGCCAGCAGTTCCGGACAGGGTCGAACGCCCCAAGAGACCCAGTACTTC.

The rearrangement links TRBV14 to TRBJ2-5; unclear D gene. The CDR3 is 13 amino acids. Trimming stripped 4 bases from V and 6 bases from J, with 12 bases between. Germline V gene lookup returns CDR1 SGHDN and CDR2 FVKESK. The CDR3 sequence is CASSPVVGKTQYF. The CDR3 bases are TGTGCCAGCAGCCCGGTAGTGGGAAAGACCCAGTACTTC. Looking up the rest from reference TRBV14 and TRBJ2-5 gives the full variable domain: EAGVTQFPSHSVIEKGQTVTLRCDPISGHDNLYWYRRVMGKEIKFLLHFVKESKQDESGMPNNRFLAERTGGTYSTLKVQPAELEDSGVYFCASSPVVGKTQYFGPGTRLLVL.

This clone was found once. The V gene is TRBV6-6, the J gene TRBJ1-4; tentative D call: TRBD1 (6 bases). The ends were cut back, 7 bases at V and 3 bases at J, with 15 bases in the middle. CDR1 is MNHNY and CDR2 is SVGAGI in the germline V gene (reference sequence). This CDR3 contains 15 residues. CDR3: CASKIQDSSNEKLFF. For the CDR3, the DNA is TGTGCCAGCAAAATCCAGGACAGCTCTAATGAAAAACTGTTTTTT.

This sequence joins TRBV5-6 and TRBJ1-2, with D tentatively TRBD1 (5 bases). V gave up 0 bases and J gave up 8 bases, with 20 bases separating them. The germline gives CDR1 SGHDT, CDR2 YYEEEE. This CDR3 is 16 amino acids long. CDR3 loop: CASSLESYGGFEGYTF. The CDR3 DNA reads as TGTGCCAGCAGCTTGGAGTCTTACGGGGGATTCGAGGGCTACACCTTC.

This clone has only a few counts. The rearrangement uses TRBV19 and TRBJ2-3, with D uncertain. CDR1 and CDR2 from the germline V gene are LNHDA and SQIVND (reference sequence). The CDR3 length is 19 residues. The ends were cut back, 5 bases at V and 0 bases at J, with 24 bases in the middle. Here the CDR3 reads CASSDPLTSPSTSTDTQYF. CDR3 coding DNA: TGTGCCAGTAGTGATCCGCTTACAAGTCCGAGTACTAGCACAGATACGCAGTATTTT.

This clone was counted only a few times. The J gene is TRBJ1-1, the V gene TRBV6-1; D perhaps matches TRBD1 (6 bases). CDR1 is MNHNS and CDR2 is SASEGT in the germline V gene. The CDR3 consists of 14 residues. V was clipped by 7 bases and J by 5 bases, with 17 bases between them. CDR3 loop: CASTEGVLGTEAFF. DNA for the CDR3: TGTGCCAGCACCGAGGGGGTTTTAGGGACTGAAGCTTTCTTT.

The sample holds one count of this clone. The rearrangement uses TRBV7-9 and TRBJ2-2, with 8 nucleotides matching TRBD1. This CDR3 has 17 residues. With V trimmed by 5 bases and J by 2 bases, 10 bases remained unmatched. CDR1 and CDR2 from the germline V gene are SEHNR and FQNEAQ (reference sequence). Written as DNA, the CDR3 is TGTGCCAGCAGCCCCTTCAGGGGGCGGTCCAACACCGGGGAGCTGTTTTTT. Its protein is CASSPFRGRSNTGELFF. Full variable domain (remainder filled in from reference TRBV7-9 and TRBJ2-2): DTGVSQNPRHKITKRGQNVTFRCDPISEHNRLYWYRQTLGQGPEFLTYFQNEAQLEKSRLLSDRFSAERPKGSFSTLEIQRTEQGDSAMYLCASSPFRGRSNTGELFFGEGSRLTVL.

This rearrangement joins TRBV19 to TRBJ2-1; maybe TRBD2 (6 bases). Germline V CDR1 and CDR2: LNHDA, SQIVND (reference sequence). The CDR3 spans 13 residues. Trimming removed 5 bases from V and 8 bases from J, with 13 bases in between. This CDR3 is CASSGRTTDEQFF. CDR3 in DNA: TGTGCCAGTAGTGGACGGACTACCGATGAGCAGTTCTTC.

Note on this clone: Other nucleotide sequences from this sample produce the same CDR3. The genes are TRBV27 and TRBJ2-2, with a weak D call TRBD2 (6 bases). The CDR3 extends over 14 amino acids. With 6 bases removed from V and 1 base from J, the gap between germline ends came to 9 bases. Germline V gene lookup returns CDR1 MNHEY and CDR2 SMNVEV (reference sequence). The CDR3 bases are TGTGCCAGCAGACCCGGGAGGAACACCGGGGAGCTGTTTTTT. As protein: CASRPGRNTGELFF.

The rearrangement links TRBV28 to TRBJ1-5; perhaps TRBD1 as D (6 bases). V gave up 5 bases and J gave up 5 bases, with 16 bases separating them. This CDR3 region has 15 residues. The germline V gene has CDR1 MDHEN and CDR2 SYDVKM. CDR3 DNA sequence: TGTGCCAGCAGTGGGACCCCAGGGGCGTATCAGCCCCAGCATTTT. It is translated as CASSGTPGAYQPQHF.

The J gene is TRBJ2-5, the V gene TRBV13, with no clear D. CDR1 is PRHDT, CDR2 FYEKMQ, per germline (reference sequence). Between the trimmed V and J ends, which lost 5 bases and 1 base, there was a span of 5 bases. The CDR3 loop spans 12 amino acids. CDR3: CASSASQETQYF. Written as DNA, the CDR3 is TGTGCCAGCAGCGCAAGCCAAGAGACCCAGTACTTC.

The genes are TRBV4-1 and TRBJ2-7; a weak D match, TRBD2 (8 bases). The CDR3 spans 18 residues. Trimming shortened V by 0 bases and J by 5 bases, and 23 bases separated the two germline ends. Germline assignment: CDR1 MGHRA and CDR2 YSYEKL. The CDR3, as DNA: TGCGCCAGCAGCCAAGATGAGGGGGCGGGAGGTTTTAGCGACGAGCAGTACTTC. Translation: CASSQDEGAGGFSDEQYF.

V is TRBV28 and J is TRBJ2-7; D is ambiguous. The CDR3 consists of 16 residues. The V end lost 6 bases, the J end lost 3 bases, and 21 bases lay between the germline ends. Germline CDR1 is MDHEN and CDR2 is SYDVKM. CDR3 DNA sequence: TGTGCCAGCAGCCCAACCCTCCACAAGCAATACTACGAGCAGTACTTC. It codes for CASSPTLHKQYYEQYF. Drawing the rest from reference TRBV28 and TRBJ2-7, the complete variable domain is DVKVTQSSRYLVKRTGEKVFLECVQDMDHENMFWYRQDPGLGLRLIYFSYDVKMKEKGDIPEGYSVSREKKERFSLILESASTNQTSMYLCASSPTLHKQYYEQYFGPGTRLTVT.